This T cell receptor (beta chain) was found in a study of blood T cells in healthy people across ages. In the study overall: T cells yielded about one barcoded beta molecule per two cells through template switching. Whole-study findings and limits: Higher diversity and more naive CD4+ cells were features of long-lived donors, compared to aged donors.

V was cut by 6 bases and J by 4 bases, with 16 bases left in between. The CDR3 extends over 14 amino acids. The table lists this clonotype with a few counts. Its target is unknown. The use of a sample-barcoded 5' primer and a J-beta primer mix characterized a second PCR of about 7 to 12 cycles. Unique molecular identifiers of 12 random nucleotides labeled each cDNA. TCRdb called the 5' RACE reads again in MiXCR, with one record for every CDR3 protein. The sample lists about 970,000 distinct CDR3 sequences, roughly 50% occurring once. Total RNA, at least 5 micrograms per sample, was extracted from PBMCs.

The source of this sequence is an older woman in good health. Sequencing input: blood. V and J are TRBV12-3 or TRBV12-4 and TRBJ2-7; D gene uncertain. The CDR3 sequence is CASSTEALAYEQYF. For the CDR3, the DNA is TGTGCCAGCAGCACTGAGGCCCTGGCGTACGAGCAGTACTTC.